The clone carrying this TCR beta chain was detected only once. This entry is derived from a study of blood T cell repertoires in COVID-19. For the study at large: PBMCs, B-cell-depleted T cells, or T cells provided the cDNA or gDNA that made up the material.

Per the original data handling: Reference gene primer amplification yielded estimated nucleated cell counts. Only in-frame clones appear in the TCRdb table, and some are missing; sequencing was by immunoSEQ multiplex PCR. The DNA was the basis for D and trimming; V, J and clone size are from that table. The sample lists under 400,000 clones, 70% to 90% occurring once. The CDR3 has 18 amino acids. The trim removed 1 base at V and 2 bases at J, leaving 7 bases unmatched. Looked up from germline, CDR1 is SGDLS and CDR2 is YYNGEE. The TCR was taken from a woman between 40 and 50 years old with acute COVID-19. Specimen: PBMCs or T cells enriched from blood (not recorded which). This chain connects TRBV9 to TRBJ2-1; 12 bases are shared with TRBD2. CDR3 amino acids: CASSVRPSGGATYNEQFF. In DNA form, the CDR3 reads TGTGCCAGCAGCGTACGGCCTAGCGGGGGGGCGACCTACAATGAGCAGTTCTTC.